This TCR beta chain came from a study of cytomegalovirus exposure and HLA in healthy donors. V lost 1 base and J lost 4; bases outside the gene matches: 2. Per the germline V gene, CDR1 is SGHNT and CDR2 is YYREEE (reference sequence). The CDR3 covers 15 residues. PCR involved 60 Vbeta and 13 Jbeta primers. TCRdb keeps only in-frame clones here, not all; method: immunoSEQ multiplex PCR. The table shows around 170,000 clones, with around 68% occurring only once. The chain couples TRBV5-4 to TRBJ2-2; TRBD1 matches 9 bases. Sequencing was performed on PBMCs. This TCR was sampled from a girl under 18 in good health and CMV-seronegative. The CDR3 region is CASSLWTGATGELFF. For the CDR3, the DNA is TGTGCCAGCAGCTTGTGGACAGGGGCCACCGGGGAGCTGTTTTTT. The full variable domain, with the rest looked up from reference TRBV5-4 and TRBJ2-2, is ETGVTQSPTHLIKTRGQQVTLRCSSQSGHNTVSWYQQALGQGPQFIFQYYREEENGRGNFPPRFSGLQFPNYSSELNVNALELDDSALYLCASSLWTGATGELFFGEGSRLTVL.